This T cell receptor (beta chain) appears in the sequencing data of a study of cytomegalovirus exposure and HLA in healthy donors. The PCR ran on 60 Vbeta and 13 Jbeta primers. Here immunoSEQ multiplex PCR was the method, and the copy in TCRdb shows in-frame clones only, minus some. The table includes approximately 89,000 clones, 85% detected once. A note on this clone: Its target is not known.

This CDR3 spans 14 amino acids. Germline CDR1 is LNHDA and CDR2 is SQIVND (reference sequence). V shed 9 bases and J 2 bases; nucleotides not matched to a gene: 9. Study-wide results and caveats: Analysis was performed later, and it showed HLA-associated TCR beta chains to be more clonally expanded than equally common others. According to a later analysis, donors in an Asian-associated ancestry cluster reportedly had fewer N-insertions than the approximately 720-donor mean. CMV serostatus was the sole immune exposure data available.

Sequenced material: PBMCs. J is TRBJ2-5 and V is TRBV19, with 7 bases matching TRBD2. The receptor comes from a middle-aged man in good health and CMV-seropositive. The CDR3 reads CASSRDYQQETQYF. CDR3 nucleotide sequence: TGTGCCAGCAGCCGGGACTACCAGCAAGAGACCCAGTACTTC. Together with reference TRBV19 and TRBJ2-5, the CDR3 gives the full variable domain: DGGITQSPKYLFRKEGQNVTLSCEQNLNHDAMYWYRQDPGQGLRLIYYSQIVNDFQKGDIAEGYSVSREKKESFPLTVTSAQKNPTAFYLCASSRDYQQETQYFGPGTRLLVL.